Listed below are T cell receptor beta chains from one sample, sequenced in a study of blood T cell repertoires in COVID-19. Generated by immunoSEQ multiplex PCR, the TCRdb table keeps only in-frame clones and is missing some. The sample shows about 59,000 clones, more than 60% of them seen only once. Sequencing was performed on peripheral blood. Receptors originate from a woman between 70 and 85 years old with acute or convalescent COVID-19. The CDR3 runs from the conserved cysteine through the conserved F or W. Each record gives: CDR3 DNA, CDR3 protein, J gene, clone size, V gene, D gene. The D gene is left open where the match is weak. Part of the rows lack a size; the others show once, few, many or a class for expanded clones.

CDR3nt: TGCGCCAGCAGCCTACCTGGACAGAAGAATGGCTACACCTTC; CDR3aa: CASSLPGQKNGYTF; j_gene: TRBJ1-2; abundance: few; v_gene: TRBV5-1; d_gene: -
CDR3nt: TGTGCCAGTAGTTTCGCCGGGACAGGGGTTGGAGGAAACACCATATATTTT; CDR3aa: CASSFAGTGVGGNTIYF; j_gene: TRBJ1-3; abundance: -; v_gene: TRBV19; d_gene: TRBD1
CDR3nt: TGTGCCACCACGGAGAGAAGGAGCACTGAAGCTTTCTTT; CDR3aa: CATTERRSTEAFF; j_gene: TRBJ1-1; abundance: -; v_gene: TRBV12-3/TRBV12-4; d_gene: -
CDR3nt: TGTGCCAGTAAATTGGGACAGGGGGGGACTGAAGCTTTCTTT; CDR3aa: CASKLGQGGTEAFF; j_gene: TRBJ1-1; abundance: -; v_gene: TRBV19; d_gene: TRBD1
CDR3nt: TGTGCCATCAGTGAGTCGACAGGGGGAAATTCACCCCTCCACTTT; CDR3aa: CAISESTGGNSPLHF; j_gene: TRBJ1-6; abundance: -; v_gene: TRBV10-3; d_gene: TRBD1
CDR3nt: TGTGCCAGCTCACCGGCGGGGGCTAGCACAGATACGCAGTATTTT; CDR3aa: CASSPAGASTDTQYF; j_gene: TRBJ2-3; abundance: few; v_gene: TRBV18; d_gene: -
CDR3nt: TGTGCCAGCAGTTACCGAGGTTGGAAAACTGAAGCTTTCTTT; CDR3aa: CASSYRGWKTEAFF; j_gene: TRBJ1-1; abundance: -; v_gene: TRBV6-2/TRBV6-3; d_gene: -
CDR3nt: TGTGCCAGCAGCCTCGCGCCGGGACAGGGGGTGACTGAAGCTTTCTTT; CDR3aa: CASSLAPGQGVTEAFF; j_gene: TRBJ1-1; abundance: few; v_gene: TRBV7-2; d_gene: TRBD1
CDR3nt: TGCGCCAGCGCCACGCAGGGGAGGAACACTGAAGCTTTCTTT; CDR3aa: CASATQGRNTEAFF; j_gene: TRBJ1-1; abundance: -; v_gene: TRBV5-1; d_gene: -
CDR3nt: TGTGCCAGCAGCTTCGGGGGGCTTACGAATTCACCCCTCCACTTT; CDR3aa: CASSFGGLTNSPLHF; j_gene: TRBJ1-6; abundance: once; v_gene: TRBV7-9; d_gene: -
CDR3nt: TGTGCCAGCAGTGAAGGGGGGACAGCTAACTATGGCTACACCTTC; CDR3aa: CASSEGGTANYGYTF; j_gene: TRBJ1-2; abundance: -; v_gene: TRBV2; d_gene: TRBD1
CDR3nt: TGCAGCGTTGAGGAGGACAGGGTAGCTGATGGCTACACCTTC; CDR3aa: CSVEEDRVADGYTF; j_gene: TRBJ1-2; abundance: -; v_gene: TRBV29-1; d_gene: TRBD1
CDR3nt: TGTGCCAGCAGCTCGGGACTGGATACGCAGTATTTT; CDR3aa: CASSSGLDTQYF; j_gene: TRBJ2-3; abundance: -; v_gene: TRBV7-3; d_gene: -
CDR3nt: TGCGCCAGCAGCCAAGATCTGGTCCCTCGGGATGTTTCACCCCTCCACTTT; CDR3aa: CASSQDLVPRDVSPLHF; j_gene: TRBJ1-6; abundance: -; v_gene: TRBV4-1; d_gene: -
CDR3nt: TGTGCCAGCAGCTCCCTGGTAGGGGTACGAGCTTTCTTT; CDR3aa: CASSSLVGVRAFF; j_gene: TRBJ1-1; abundance: -; v_gene: TRBV7-2; d_gene: -
CDR3nt: TGCGCCAGCAGCTTGGCAGGGCGAGACTCGGATGGCTACACCTTC; CDR3aa: CASSLAGRDSDGYTF; j_gene: TRBJ1-2; abundance: -; v_gene: TRBV5-1; d_gene: -
CDR3nt: TGTGCCAGCAGCCCTCGTATCGAGACCCAGTACTTC; CDR3aa: CASSPRIETQYF; j_gene: TRBJ2-5; abundance: -; v_gene: TRBV7-9; d_gene: -
CDR3nt: TGTGCCAGTAGTATGGTGGGGGCCAGAACTAATGAAAAACTGTTTTTT; CDR3aa: CASSMVGARTNEKLFF; j_gene: TRBJ1-4; abundance: -; v_gene: TRBV19; d_gene: -
CDR3nt: TGTGCCAGCTCACCGACGGGACAGGGAGCCTATGGCTACACCTTC; CDR3aa: CASSPTGQGAYGYTF; j_gene: TRBJ1-2; abundance: -; v_gene: TRBV18; d_gene: TRBD1
CDR3nt: TGTGCCAGTAGTATCTCGGCAGGGGGCGGCTACACCTTC; CDR3aa: CASSISAGGGYTF; j_gene: TRBJ1-2; abundance: -; v_gene: TRBV19; d_gene: TRBD1
CDR3nt: TGTGCCCGCTTCAGGGGGGATAACACTGAAGCTTTCTTT; CDR3aa: CARFRGDNTEAFF; j_gene: TRBJ1-1; abundance: -; v_gene: TRBV19; d_gene: TRBD1
CDR3nt: TGTGCCAGCAGCCCCCGCAGGGGGCAGTACGGGGAGCTGTTTTTT; CDR3aa: CASSPRRGQYGELFF; j_gene: TRBJ2-2; abundance: -; v_gene: TRBV6-5; d_gene: TRBD1
CDR3nt: TGTGCTAGTGGTTTGCCCTACTCGGGTCCGTCCTCTGGAAACACCATATATTTT; CDR3aa: CASGLPYSGPSSGNTIYF; j_gene: TRBJ1-3; abundance: -; v_gene: TRBV12-5; d_gene: -
CDR3nt: TGTGCCAGCAGCTTAGCGAGCAGGTTGCCCTGGGACACCATATATTTT; CDR3aa: CASSLASRLPWDTIYF; j_gene: TRBJ1-3; abundance: -; v_gene: TRBV7-8; d_gene: -
CDR3nt: TGTGCCTGGAGATGGACAGGGGTTTTAAATGGCTACACCTTC; CDR3aa: CAWRWTGVLNGYTF; j_gene: TRBJ1-2; abundance: -; v_gene: TRBV30; d_gene: TRBD1
CDR3nt: TGTGCCAGCACTCCTGACATCTCTGGGGCCAACGTCCTGACTTTC; CDR3aa: CASTPDISGANVLTF; j_gene: TRBJ2-6; abundance: -; v_gene: TRBV6-5; d_gene: -
CDR3nt: TGTGCCAGCAGTGAATTTCGGGGTCGTTATACTCTTAGCTCTGGAAACACCATATATTTT; CDR3aa: CASSEFRGRYTLSSGNTIYF; j_gene: TRBJ1-3; abundance: few; v_gene: TRBV6-1; d_gene: -
CDR3nt: TGTGCCAGCTCCCCTACAGGGCTCAATGAAAAACTGTTTTTT; CDR3aa: CASSPTGLNEKLFF; j_gene: TRBJ1-4; abundance: -; v_gene: TRBV18; d_gene: -
CDR3nt: TGTGCCAGCAGCCAACAGGGGGCATACACCTTC; CDR3aa: CASSQQGAYTF; j_gene: TRBJ1-2; abundance: -; v_gene: TRBV4-2; d_gene: TRBD1
CDR3nt: TGTGCCACCAGCTCCTCAGGGGACATTCAGTACTTC; CDR3aa: CATSSSGDIQYF; j_gene: TRBJ2-4; abundance: once; v_gene: TRBV15; d_gene: -
CDR3nt: TGTGCCACCAGTGATCCCGGGACAGGGGGCAAGGCCACGCAGTATTTT; CDR3aa: CATSDPGTGGKATQYF; j_gene: TRBJ2-3; abundance: -; v_gene: TRBV24-1; d_gene: TRBD1
CDR3nt: TGTGCCAGTAGACCCGCGGGGGGGCGAGGGGAGACCCAGTACTTC; CDR3aa: CASRPAGGRGETQYF; j_gene: TRBJ2-5; abundance: -; v_gene: TRBV19; d_gene: TRBD2
CDR3nt: TGTGCCAGCAGTTTAGGGCAGGCGAATTCACCCCTCCACTTT; CDR3aa: CASSLGQANSPLHF; j_gene: TRBJ1-6; abundance: -; v_gene: TRBV27; d_gene: -
CDR3nt: TGTGCCTGGAGTGTAGTGCGGGAAAAACTGTTTTTT; CDR3aa: CAWSVVREKLFF; j_gene: TRBJ1-4; abundance: few; v_gene: TRBV30; d_gene: -
CDR3nt: TGTGCCAGCGGGGGGGGGATGAACAATTCACCCCTCCACTTT; CDR3aa: CASGGGMNNSPLHF; j_gene: TRBJ1-6; abundance: -; v_gene: TRBV6-5; d_gene: -
CDR3nt: TGTGCCAGCTCACCCGGCCGGGACTCCTTGTGGGACGAGCAGTACTTC; CDR3aa: CASSPGRDSLWDEQYF; j_gene: TRBJ2-7; abundance: once; v_gene: TRBV18; d_gene: -
CDR3nt: TGTGCCAGTAGTATAGCAGGCAGGGGCCAAGAGACCCAGTACTTC; CDR3aa: CASSIAGRGQETQYF; j_gene: TRBJ2-5; abundance: once; v_gene: TRBV19; d_gene: -
CDR3nt: TGTGCCAGCAGTGAACTGGGACAGGGTTTCGGTCAGCCCCAGCATTTT; CDR3aa: CASSELGQGFGQPQHF; j_gene: TRBJ1-5; abundance: -; v_gene: TRBV2; d_gene: TRBD1
CDR3nt: TGTGCCAGCAGCGAACAACAGGGGCTGACTGAAGCTTTCTTT; CDR3aa: CASSEQQGLTEAFF; j_gene: TRBJ1-1; abundance: -; v_gene: TRBV6-2/TRBV6-3; d_gene: TRBD1
CDR3nt: TGTGCCAGCAGCCCCTCCGGGGTCGGAGGAAACACCATATATTTT; CDR3aa: CASSPSGVGGNTIYF; j_gene: TRBJ1-3; abundance: many; v_gene: TRBV14; d_gene: -
CDR3nt: TGTGCGGGACAGGGGAATGAAAAACTGTTTTTT; CDR3aa: CAGQGNEKLFF; j_gene: TRBJ1-4; abundance: -; v_gene: TRBV12-3/TRBV12-4; d_gene: TRBD1
CDR3nt: TGTGCCTGGAGTGCTGGGACACTAGGGGCTTTCTTT; CDR3aa: CAWSAGTLGAFF; j_gene: TRBJ1-1; abundance: many; v_gene: TRBV30; d_gene: -
CDR3nt: TGTGCCAGCAGCTTCTCGCCAGGTATGGGAGAGGCTTTCTTT; CDR3aa: CASSFSPGMGEAFF; j_gene: TRBJ1-1; abundance: few; v_gene: TRBV7-3; d_gene: -
CDR3nt: TGCAGCGTCGCCCCTGAGCTGGATCAGCCCCAGCATTTT; CDR3aa: CSVAPELDQPQHF; j_gene: TRBJ1-5; abundance: few; v_gene: TRBV29-1; d_gene: -
CDR3nt: TGTGCCAGCAGCTTGAAAGAGGCAGCCGAGTTC; CDR3aa: CASSLKEAAEF; j_gene: TRBJ1-2; abundance: -; v_gene: TRBV5-4; d_gene: -
CDR3nt: TGTGCCAGCAGCGTAGAACGGACAGCCTACGGAGAGCAGTACTTC; CDR3aa: CASSVERTAYGEQYF; j_gene: TRBJ2-7; abundance: few; v_gene: TRBV9; d_gene: -
CDR3nt: TGTGCCAGCAGTGACTCAGGACTAGCGAGCGCAGATACGCAGTATTTT; CDR3aa: CASSDSGLASADTQYF; j_gene: TRBJ2-3; abundance: few; v_gene: TRBV6-4; d_gene: TRBD2
CDR3nt: TGCGCCAGCAGTGAGTGGGAGCTCGGTGGCTACACCTTC; CDR3aa: CASSEWELGGYTF; j_gene: TRBJ1-2; abundance: -; v_gene: TRBV10-2; d_gene: -
CDR3nt: TGTGCCAGCACTCAGGGTACGAGCAACTATGGCTACACCTTC; CDR3aa: CASTQGTSNYGYTF; j_gene: TRBJ1-2; abundance: -; v_gene: TRBV6-5; d_gene: -
CDR3nt: TGTGCCTGGGCGCGCTACAATGAGCAGTTCTTC; CDR3aa: CAWARYNEQFF; j_gene: TRBJ2-1; abundance: few; v_gene: TRBV30; d_gene: -
CDR3nt: TGTGCCAGCAGCTTATCGGTCGGGGAGCTGTTTTTT; CDR3aa: CASSLSVGELFF; j_gene: TRBJ2-2; abundance: -; v_gene: TRBV7-3; d_gene: -
CDR3nt: TGTGCCAGTAGTATTCTGTCCCTCTTTGGAAACACCATATATTTT; CDR3aa: CASSILSLFGNTIYF; j_gene: TRBJ1-3; abundance: once; v_gene: TRBV19; d_gene: -
CDR3nt: TGTGCCAGCAGCCCCTTGCTTCCGGGGGGGGCCAATGAGCAGTTCTTC; CDR3aa: CASSPLLPGGANEQFF; j_gene: TRBJ2-1; abundance: -; v_gene: TRBV13; d_gene: TRBD2
CDR3nt: TGTGCCAGCAGCTTTTCCGACAGGGGGCAAGCTTTCTTT; CDR3aa: CASSFSDRGQAFF; j_gene: TRBJ1-1; abundance: -; v_gene: TRBV5-8; d_gene: TRBD1
CDR3nt: TGTGCCAGTAATCTCCACTGGACAAGCTCTCTAGGGGGCAATCAGCCCCAGCATTTT; CDR3aa: CASNLHWTSSLGGNQPQHF; j_gene: TRBJ1-5; abundance: -; v_gene: TRBV19; d_gene: -